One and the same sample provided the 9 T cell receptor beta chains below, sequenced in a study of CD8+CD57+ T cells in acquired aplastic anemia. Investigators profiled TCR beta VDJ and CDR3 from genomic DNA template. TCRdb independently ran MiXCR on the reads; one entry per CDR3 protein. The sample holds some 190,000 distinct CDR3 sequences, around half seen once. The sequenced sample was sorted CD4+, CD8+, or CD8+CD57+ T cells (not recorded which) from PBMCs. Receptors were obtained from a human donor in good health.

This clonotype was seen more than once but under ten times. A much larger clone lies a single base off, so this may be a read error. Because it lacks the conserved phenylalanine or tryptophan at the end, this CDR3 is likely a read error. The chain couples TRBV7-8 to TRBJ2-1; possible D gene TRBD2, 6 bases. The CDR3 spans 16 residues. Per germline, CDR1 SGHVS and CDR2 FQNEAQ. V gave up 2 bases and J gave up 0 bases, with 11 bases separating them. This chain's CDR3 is CASSLPGLPSYNEQFL. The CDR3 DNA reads TGTGCCAGCAGCTTACCGGGACTCCCCTCCTACAATGAGCAGTTCCTC.

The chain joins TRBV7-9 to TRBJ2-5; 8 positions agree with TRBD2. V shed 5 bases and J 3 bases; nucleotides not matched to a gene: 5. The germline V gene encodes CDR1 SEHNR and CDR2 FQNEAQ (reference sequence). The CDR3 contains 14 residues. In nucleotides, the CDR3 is TGTGCCAGCAGCCCCGCACTAGCGGAAGAGACCCAGTACTTC. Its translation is CASSPALAEETQYF.

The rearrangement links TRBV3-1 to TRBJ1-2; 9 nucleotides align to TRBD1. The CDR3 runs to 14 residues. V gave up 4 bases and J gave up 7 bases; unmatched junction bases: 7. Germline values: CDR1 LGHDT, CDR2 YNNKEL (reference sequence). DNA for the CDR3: TGTGCCAGCAGCCCCTTGGGGGGACAGGGTGGCTACACCTTC. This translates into CASSPLGGQGGYTF.

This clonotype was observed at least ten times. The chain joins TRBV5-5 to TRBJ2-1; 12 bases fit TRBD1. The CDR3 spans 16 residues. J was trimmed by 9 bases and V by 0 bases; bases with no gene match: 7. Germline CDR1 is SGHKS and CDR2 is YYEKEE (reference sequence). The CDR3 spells CASSLAGTGGNGEQFF. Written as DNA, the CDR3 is TGTGCCAGCAGCTTGGCCGGGACAGGGGGCAATGGTGAGCAGTTCTTC.

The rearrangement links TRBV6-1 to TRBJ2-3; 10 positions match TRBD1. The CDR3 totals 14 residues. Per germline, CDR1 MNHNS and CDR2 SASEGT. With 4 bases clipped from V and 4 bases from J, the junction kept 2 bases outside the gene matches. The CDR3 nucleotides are TGTGCCAGCAGTGGACAGGGGGCCGCAGATACGCAGTATTTT. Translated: CASSGQGAADTQYF.

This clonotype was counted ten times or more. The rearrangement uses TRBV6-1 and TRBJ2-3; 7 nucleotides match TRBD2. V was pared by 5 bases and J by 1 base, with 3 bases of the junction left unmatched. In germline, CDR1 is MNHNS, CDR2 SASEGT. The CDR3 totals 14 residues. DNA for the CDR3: TGTGCCAGCAGTATTACTAGCGGCACAGATACGCAGTATTTT. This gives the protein CASSITSGTDTQYF.

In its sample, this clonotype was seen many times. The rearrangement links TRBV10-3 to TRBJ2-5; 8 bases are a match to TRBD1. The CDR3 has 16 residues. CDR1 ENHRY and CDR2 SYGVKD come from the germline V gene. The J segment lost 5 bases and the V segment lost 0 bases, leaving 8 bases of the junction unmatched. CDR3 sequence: CAISESGDRSEETQYF. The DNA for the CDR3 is TGTGCCATCAGTGAGTCGGGGGACAGGTCGGAGGAGACCCAGTACTTC.

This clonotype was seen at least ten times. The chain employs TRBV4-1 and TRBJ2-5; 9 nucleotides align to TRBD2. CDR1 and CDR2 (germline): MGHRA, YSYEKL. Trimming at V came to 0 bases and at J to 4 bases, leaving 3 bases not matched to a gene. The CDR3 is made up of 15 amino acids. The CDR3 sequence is CASSQDPAGGETQYF. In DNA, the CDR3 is TGCGCCAGCAGCCAAGATCCAGCGGGAGGAGAGACCCAGTACTTC.

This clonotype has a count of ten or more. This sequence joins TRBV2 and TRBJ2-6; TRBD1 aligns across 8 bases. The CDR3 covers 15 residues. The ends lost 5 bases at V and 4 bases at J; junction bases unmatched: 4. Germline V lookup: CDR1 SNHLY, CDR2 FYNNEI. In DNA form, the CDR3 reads TGTGCCAGCAGTCTACAGGGGGTCGGGGCCAACGTCCTGACTTTC. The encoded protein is CASSLQGVGANVLTF.